A single sample is the source of the 18 T cell receptor beta chains below, sequenced in a study of blood T cell repertoires in COVID-19 (TCRdb year 2020). Receptor amplification or capture employed the immunoSEQ multiplex PCR assay. Entries here come from immuneACCESS through TCRdb and include only in-frame sequences with V and J called. Some clones fail to appear in such tables; in the studies checked, an unresolved V gene covers under half of the shortfall, and the cause of the remainder is unknown. Recorded for this sample are about 160,000 clones; roughly four fifths of them occurred a single time. 11% of the sample lies in the top ten. Sample: peripheral blood. Receptors were obtained from a human donor in a cohort sampled during active COVID-19.

V and J are TRBV4-1 and TRBJ1-6; D is undetermined. There are 19 residues in the CDR3. V was trimmed by 0 bases and J by 0 bases, leaving 15 bases between them. Per the germline V gene, CDR1 is MGHRA and CDR2 is YSYEKL. The CDR3 DNA sequence: TGCGCCAGCAGCCAAGATTTTTTCGGGGAAAGCTCCTATAATTCACCCCTCCACTTT. It is translated as CASSQDFFGESSYNSPLHF.

This rearrangement joins TRBV30 to TRBJ2-3, with D possibly TRBD2 on 6 matching bases. The CDR3 has 18 residues. The V gene's germline CDR1 is GTSNPN and CDR2 SVGIG (reference sequence). V dropped 2 bases and J dropped 5 bases, with 26 bases sitting between them. The DNA for the CDR3 is TGTGCCTGGAGTACCCCTGAGGGACTCCGGCCCGTAGGAGATACGCAGTATTTT. It specifies CAWSTPEGLRPVGDTQYF.

This chain uses TRBV3-1 (or the pseudogene TRBV3-2) with TRBJ2-5, with D perhaps TRBD2 (5 bases). CDR3 length: 15 amino acids. The ends were cut back, 5 bases at V and 8 bases at J, with 21 bases in the middle. Germline V gene data show CDR1 as LGHDT and CDR2 as YNNKEL (reference sequence). CDR3 sequence: CASSSTQRSPGTQYF. The CDR3 nucleotides read TGTGCCAGCAGCTCCACCCAGCGGTCCCCAGGTACCCAGTACTTC.

This clone is a singleton in its sample. V and J are TRBV30 and TRBJ1-5, with a possible D match to TRBD1 (6 bases). V was shortened by 1 base and J by 7 bases, with 20 bases between the two germline ends. The CDR3 totals 16 residues. Germline V CDR1 and CDR2: GTSNPN, SVGIG (reference sequence). The DNA for the CDR3 is TGTGCCTGGAGTGACAAAAGGGGGAAGGTTGACCAGCCCCAGCATTTT. This codes for CAWSDKRGKVDQPQHF.

This clone was seen a handful of times. The chain links TRBV18 to TRBJ2-7; TRBD2 might be the D (5 bases). The CDR3 extends over 13 amino acids. Germline assignment: CDR1 KGHSH and CDR2 LQKENI. Trimming shortened V by 4 bases and J by 3 bases, and 10 bases separated the two germline ends. The CDR3 DNA is TGTGCCAGCTCACGCCTCCGGGACTACGAGCAGTACTTC. Translation gives CASSRLRDYEQYF.

The chain has TRBV7-9 and TRBJ2-5, with 7 positions matching TRBD1. V trimming: 6 bases; J trimming: 2 bases; junction bases outside the gene matches: 3. CDR3 size: 13 residues. The V gene's germline CDR1 is SEHNR and CDR2 FQNEAQ (reference sequence). Here the CDR3 reads CASSTGAQETQYF. The CDR3 coding sequence is TGTGCCAGCAGTACAGGGGCGCAAGAGACCCAGTACTTC.

The gene calls are TRBV13 and TRBJ2-1; tentatively, D is TRBD2 (5 bases). Trimming removed 4 bases at V and 0 bases at J, with 13 bases between. Germline CDR1 is PRHDT and CDR2 is FYEKMQ (reference sequence). This CDR3 region has 16 residues. CDR3 sequence reads: CASSSGWGSSYNEQFF. In DNA, the CDR3 is TGTGCCAGCAGCTCGGGGTGGGGAAGCTCCTACAATGAGCAGTTCTTC.

This clone showed up just a few times. Additional DNA sequences in this sample encode the identical CDR3. The gene calls are TRBV5-1 and TRBJ1-3, with D possibly TRBD1 on 6 matching bases. V lost 0 bases, J lost 2 bases, and 9 bases lay in between. CDR3 length: 15 residues. Germline CDR1 and CDR2: SGHRS and YFSETQ. The CDR3 DNA is TGCGCCAGCAGCTTGGCCGGGACAACTGGAAACACCATATATTTT. This encodes CASSLAGTTGNTIYF.

The gene calls are TRBV29-1 and TRBJ2-7; the D gene is possibly TRBD1 (6 bases). CDR1 is SQVTM, CDR2 ANQGSEA, per germline. The V end was cut by 2 bases, the J end by 3 bases, with 11 bases between. The CDR3 is made up of 13 amino acids. The CDR3 DNA follows: TGCAGCGTTGAAATCAGGGGCCACTACGAGCAGTACTTC. Amino acids: CSVEIRGHYEQYF.

The chain uses TRBV19 and TRBJ2-1, with D tentatively TRBD2 (6 bases). This CDR3 is 15 amino acids long. Trimming cost V 6 bases and J 8 bases, with 20 bases left between them. Per germline, CDR1 LNHDA and CDR2 SQIVND (reference sequence). CDR3 region: CASSPAPRGGYEQFF. CDR3 nucleotide sequence: TGTGCCAGTAGCCCGGCCCCGCGCGGAGGGTATGAGCAGTTCTTC.

This clone occurred a few times. The chain carries TRBV7-2 and TRBJ2-3, with 14 bases fitting TRBD2. The CDR3 is 19 residues long. Trimming at V came to 1 base and at J to 4 bases, leaving 10 bases not matched to a gene. Germline V gives CDR1 SGHTA, CDR2 FQGNSA. The CDR3 coding sequence is TGTGCCAGCAGCTTAGTCGGGACTAGCGGGAGAAGTTTGGCAGATACGCAGTATTTT. Translated: CASSLVGTSGRSLADTQYF.

The chain carries TRBV18 and TRBJ2-2; D not certain. Trimming took off 7 bases at V and 1 base at J, with 7 bases between the two ends. Germline CDR1 KGHSH, CDR2 LQKENI. This CDR3 is built from 13 residues. As DNA, the CDR3 is TGTGCCAGCTACTCAGGGAACACCGGGGAGCTGTTTTTT. Protein: CASYSGNTGELFF.

The V call is TRBV7-6, the J call TRBJ2-5; the D gene is possibly TRBD1 (5 bases). V lost 1 base to trimming and J lost 0 bases, with 15 bases between them. Germline V gives CDR1 SGHVS, CDR2 FNYEAQ. The CDR3 extends over 17 amino acids. CDR3 loop: CASSLGQGIRYQETQYF. The CDR3 DNA reads as TGTGCCAGCAGCTTAGGGCAGGGCATTAGGTACCAAGAGACCCAGTACTTC. Full variable domain (outside the CDR3, taken from reference TRBV7-6 and TRBJ2-5): GAGVSQSPRYKVTKRGQDVALRCDPISGHVSLYWYRQALGQGPEFLTYFNYEAQQDKSGLPNDRFSAERPEGSISTLTIQRTEQRDSAMYRCASSLGQGIRYQETQYFGPGTRLLVL.

The chain has TRBV7-9 and TRBJ2-7; 12 bases fit TRBD1. The ends lost 4 bases at V and 6 bases at J; junction bases unmatched: 7. There are 15 residues in the CDR3. The germline V gene has CDR1 SEHNR and CDR2 FQNEAQ (reference sequence). CDR3 protein: CASSSTGTGGGEQYF. CDR3 nucleotide sequence: TGTGCCAGCAGCTCAACCGGGACAGGGGGCGGCGAGCAGTACTTC.

The V gene is TRBV18, the J gene TRBJ2-7; D may be TRBD1 (6 bases). Per germline, CDR1 KGHSH and CDR2 LQKENI. The CDR3 is made up of 15 amino acids. Trimming took off 1 base at V and 5 bases at J, with 15 bases between the two ends. CDR3 loop: CASSPQQGSTDEQYF. In DNA form, the CDR3 reads TGTGCCAGCTCACCACAACAGGGCAGTACGGACGAGCAGTACTTC.

The chain recombines TRBV9 with TRBJ2-7; TRBD2 matches at 8 bases. V dropped 0 bases and J dropped 6; count of bases not matched to a gene: 5. The CDR3 extends over 14 amino acids. Germline values: CDR1 SGDLS, CDR2 YYNGEE. The CDR3 nucleotides read TGTGCCAGCAGCGTAGCCGGGAGGGTTGGCGAGCAGTACTTC. Protein: CASSVAGRVGEQYF.

This clone turned up a few times. This chain connects TRBV9 to TRBJ2-7; D perhaps matches TRBD1 (5 bases). Trimming left V 3 bases short and J 1 base short, with 14 bases between. Germline lookup yields CDR1 SGDLS and CDR2 YYNGEE. The CDR3 is 15 residues long. CDR3 DNA: TGTGCCAGCAGCGCCGGGTCGACAGATTCCTACGAGCAGTACTTC. Translation gives CASSAGSTDSYEQYF.

This chain uses TRBV15 with TRBJ2-7; 13 bases match TRBD2. The CDR3 is made up of 15 amino acids. The V and J ends lost 6 bases and 0 bases, in that order; junction bases with no gene match: 2. In germline, CDR1 is LNHNV, CDR2 YYDKDF (reference sequence). DNA of the CDR3: TGTGCCACCAGGGGGACTAGCGGGGACTCCTACGAGCAGTACTTC. Protein product: CATRGTSGDSYEQYF.